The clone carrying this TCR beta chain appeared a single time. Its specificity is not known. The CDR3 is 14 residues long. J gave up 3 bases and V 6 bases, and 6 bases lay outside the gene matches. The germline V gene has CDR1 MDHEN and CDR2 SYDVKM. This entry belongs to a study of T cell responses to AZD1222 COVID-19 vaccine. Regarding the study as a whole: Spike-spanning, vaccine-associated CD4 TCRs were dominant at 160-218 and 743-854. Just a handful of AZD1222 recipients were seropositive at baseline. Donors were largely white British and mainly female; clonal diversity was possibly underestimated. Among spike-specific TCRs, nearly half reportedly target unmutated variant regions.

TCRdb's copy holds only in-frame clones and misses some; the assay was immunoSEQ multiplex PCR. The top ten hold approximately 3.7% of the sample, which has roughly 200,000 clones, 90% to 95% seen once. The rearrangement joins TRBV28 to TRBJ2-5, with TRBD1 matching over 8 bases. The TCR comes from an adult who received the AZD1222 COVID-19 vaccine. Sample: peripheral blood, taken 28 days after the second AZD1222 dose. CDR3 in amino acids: CASSGQGVKETQYF. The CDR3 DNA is TGTGCCAGCAGCGGACAGGGCGTGAAAGAGACCCAGTACTTC.